The clone carrying this T cell receptor beta chain was found once. This entry comes from a study of control samples from healthy donors and cancer patients. CDR3 size: 14 residues. The V end was cut by 6 bases, the J end by 1 base, with 12 bases between. The germline V gene has CDR1 SGHVS and CDR2 FQNEAQ. Assay: immunoSEQ multiplex PCR; the TCRdb copy retains only in-frame clones and omits some. This sample has 68,000 or so clones, with 65% to 85% found just once. The source is a man in his sixties in good health. V and J are TRBV7-8 and TRBJ1-1, with D hard to call. The sequencing sample was made of blood. The CDR3 sequence: CASSYGSPNTEAFF. CDR3 in DNA: TGTGCCAGCAGTTACGGGTCGCCGAACACTGAAGCTTTCTTT.